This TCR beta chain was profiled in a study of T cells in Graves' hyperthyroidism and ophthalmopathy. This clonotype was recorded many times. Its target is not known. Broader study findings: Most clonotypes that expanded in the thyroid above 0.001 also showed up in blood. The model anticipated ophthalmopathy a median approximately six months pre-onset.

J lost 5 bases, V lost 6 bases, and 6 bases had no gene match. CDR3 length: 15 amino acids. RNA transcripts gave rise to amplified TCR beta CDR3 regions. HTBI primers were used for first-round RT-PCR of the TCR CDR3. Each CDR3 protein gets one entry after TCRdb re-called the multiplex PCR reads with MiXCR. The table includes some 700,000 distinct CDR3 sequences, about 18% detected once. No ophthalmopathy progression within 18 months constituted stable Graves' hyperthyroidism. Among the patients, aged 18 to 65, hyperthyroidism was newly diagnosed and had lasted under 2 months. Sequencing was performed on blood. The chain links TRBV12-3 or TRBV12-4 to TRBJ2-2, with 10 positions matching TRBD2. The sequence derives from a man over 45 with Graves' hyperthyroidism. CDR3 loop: CASSSAGGRTGELFF. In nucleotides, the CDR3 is TGTGCCAGCAGCTCAGCGGGAGGGCGAACCGGGGAGCTGTTTTTT.